A single sample gave rise to the 2 T cell receptor beta chains below, sequenced in a study of blood T cell repertoires in COVID-19. Some clones are missing from TCRdb's copy, which holds only in-frame ones; the method was immunoSEQ multiplex PCR. The table includes about 76,000 clones, about 92% detected once. The sequenced sample consisted of peripheral blood. The receptors here all came from a human donor in a cohort sampled during active COVID-19.

The chain is built from TRBV7-2 and TRBJ2-3, with TRBD2 identical over 12 bases. Germline CDR1 is SGHTA and CDR2 is FQGNSA. Trimming removed 5 bases from V and 0 bases from J; junction bases left unmatched: 3. The CDR3 is made up of 16 amino acids. CDR3 region: CASSPGLAGSTDTQYF. DNA of the CDR3: TGTGCCAGCAGCCCCGGACTAGCGGGGAGCACAGATACGCAGTATTTT.

The chain has TRBV24-1 and TRBJ2-1; a possible D gene is TRBD2 (6 bases). Looked up from germline, CDR1 is KGHDR and CDR2 is SFDVKD. The CDR3 consists of 13 residues. The V end was cut by 9 bases, the J end by 3 bases, with 11 bases between. The CDR3 nucleotides read TGTGCCACCGGAGGGACCCACTACAATGAGCAGTTCTTC. Translated, it gives CATGGTHYNEQFF.